The 11 T cell receptor beta chains below all came from one sample that was sequenced in a study of OX40 agonist ivuxolimab in advanced cancers. Profiling relied on immunoSEQ multiplex PCR, and the TCRdb table lists in-frame clones only, not all of them. Of roughly 46,000 clones in the sample, roughly 84% were seen once. The sample here was CD4+ or CD8+ T cells sorted from blood, taken in a trial of the OX40 agonist ivuxolimab. These receptors came from an adult with an advanced solid tumor such as melanoma, head and neck, liver or kidney cancer.

The V and J genes are TRBV5-1 and TRBJ1-1, with D maybe TRBD1 (6 bases). The CDR3 covers 15 residues. With 3 bases removed from V and 7 bases from J, the gap between germline ends came to 19 bases. Germline loops: CDR1 SGHRS, CDR2 YFSETQ. In DNA, the CDR3 is TGCGCCAGCAGCTGGGGGGGCGCGGGGAGACTTGAAGCTTTCTTT. As protein: CASSWGGAGRLEAFF.

This clone was detected only a few times. This chain uses TRBV2 with TRBJ2-7; 10 bases are shared with TRBD1. The length of the CDR3 is 13 residues. After removal of 5 bases from V and 4 bases from J, the junction contained 2 bases not matched to a gene. Germline V gives CDR1 SNHLY, CDR2 FYNNEI. This chain's CDR3 is CASSWTGGYEQYF. CDR3 DNA sequence: TGTGCCAGCAGTTGGACAGGGGGTTACGAGCAGTACTTC.

This rearrangement joins TRBV18 to TRBJ1-4, with D perhaps TRBD1 (6 bases). This CDR3 comprises 14 residues. CDR1 KGHSH and CDR2 LQKENI come from the germline V gene. Trimming removed 5 bases from V and 0 bases from J, with 7 bases in between. This chain's CDR3 is CASSKGATNEKLFF. CDR3 coding DNA: TGTGCCAGCTCAAAGGGGGCAACTAATGAAAAACTGTTTTTT.

The chain's CDR3 is CASSEWGGAEGTQYF. CDR3 sequence (DNA): TGCGCCAGCAGTGAGTGGGGGGGCGCGGAAGGTACGCAGTATTTT. The chain uses TRBV10-1 and TRBJ2-3; D possibly corresponds to TRBD2 (7 bases). CDR1 and CDR2 from the germline V gene are WNHNN and SYGVQD (reference sequence). Trimming stripped 1 base from V and 8 bases from J, with 16 bases between. The CDR3 length is 15 residues.

The chain couples TRBV29-1 to TRBJ1-1; possible D gene TRBD1, 5 bases. The CDR3 spans 16 residues. Germline CDR1 SQVTM, CDR2 ANQGSEA. The ends were cut back, 2 bases at V and 3 bases at J, with 19 bases in the middle. The CDR3 bases are TGCAGCGTTGAACGGGAGCGGTGGGGCCGTGACACTGAAGCTTTCTTT. Amino acids: CSVERERWGRDTEAFF.

This chain connects TRBV11-2 to TRBJ2-2, with unresolved D. V shed 0 bases and J shed 4 bases, with 3 bases lying between them. Per the germline V gene, CDR1 is SGHAT and CDR2 is FQNNGV. The CDR3 spans 13 residues. Written as DNA, the CDR3 is TGTGCCAGCAGCTTAGATCGCACCGGGGAGCTGTTTTTT. Translation gives CASSLDRTGELFF.

The chain joins TRBV7-2 to TRBJ2-7, with 7 bases identical to TRBD1. Germline CDR1 SGHTA, CDR2 FQGNSA. CDR3 length: 15 residues. V trimming: 4 bases; J trimming: 5 bases; junction bases outside the gene matches: 11. As DNA, the CDR3 is TGTGCCAGCAGCTCTGGGACAGCCCATCGTCACGAGCAGTACTTC. It translates to CASSSGTAHRHEQYF.

The genes are TRBV6-6 and TRBJ2-7, with 7 bases matching TRBD1. Germline CDR1 reads MNHNY; CDR2 reads SVGAGI (reference sequence). The CDR3 is 14 amino acids. The V gene end was trimmed by 5 bases and the J gene end by 3 bases; junction bases not matched to a gene: 7. The chain's CDR3 is CASSVGQANYEQYF. The CDR3 DNA is TGTGCCAGCAGTGTCGGACAGGCCAACTACGAGCAGTACTTC.

The rearrangement joins TRBV2 to TRBJ2-7; 10 bases agree with TRBD1. The germline CDR1 and CDR2 sequences are SNHLY and FYNNEI. The CDR3 spans 13 residues. The ends lost 6 bases at V and 6 bases at J; junction bases unmatched: 5. CDR3 bases: TGTGCCAGCAGGACAGGGGGCGGGGGCGAGCAGTACTTC. This translates into CASRTGGGGEQYF.

The chain recombines TRBV6-6 with TRBJ1-2; D unresolved. The CDR3 length is 14 residues. V dropped 6 bases and J dropped 2 bases, with 13 bases sitting between them. Germline-derived CDR1 and CDR2 are MNHNY and SVGAGI (reference sequence). Here the CDR3 DNA reads TGTGCCAGCAGCCCCGGAGGTTGGAACTATGGCTACACCTTC. Residues: CASSPGGWNYGYTF.

The chain recombines TRBV5-1 with TRBJ2-7; D may be TRBD2 (5 bases). This CDR3 comprises 13 residues. Trimming removed 0 bases from V and 3 bases from J, with 7 bases in between. Per germline, CDR1 SGHRS and CDR2 YFSETQ. The CDR3 nucleotides read TGCGCCAGCAGCTTGGGGACTTTCTACGAGCAGTACTTC. Protein sequence: CASSLGTFYEQYF.